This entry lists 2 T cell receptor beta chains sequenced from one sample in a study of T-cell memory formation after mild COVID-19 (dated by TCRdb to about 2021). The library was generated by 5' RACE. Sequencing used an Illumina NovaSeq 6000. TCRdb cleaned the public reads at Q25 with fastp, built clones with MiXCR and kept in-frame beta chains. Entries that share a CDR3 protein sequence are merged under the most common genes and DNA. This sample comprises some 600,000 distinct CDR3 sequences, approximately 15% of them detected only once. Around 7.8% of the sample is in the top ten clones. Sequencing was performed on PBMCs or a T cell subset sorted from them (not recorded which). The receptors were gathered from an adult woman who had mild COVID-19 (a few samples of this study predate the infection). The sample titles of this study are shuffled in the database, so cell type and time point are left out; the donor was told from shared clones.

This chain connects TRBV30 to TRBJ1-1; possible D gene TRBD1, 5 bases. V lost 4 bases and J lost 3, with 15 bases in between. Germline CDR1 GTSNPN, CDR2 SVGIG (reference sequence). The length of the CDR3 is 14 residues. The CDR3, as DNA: TGTGCCTGGATCCGGGTGGGGGAGTACACTGAAGCTTTCTTT. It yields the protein CAWIRVGEYTEAFF.

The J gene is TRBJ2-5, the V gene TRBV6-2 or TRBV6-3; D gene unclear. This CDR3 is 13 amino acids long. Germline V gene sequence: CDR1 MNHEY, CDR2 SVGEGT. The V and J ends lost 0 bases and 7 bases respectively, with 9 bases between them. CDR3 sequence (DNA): TGTGCCAGCAGTTACTCGCTAGACGGGACCCAGTACTTC. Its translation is CASSYSLDGTQYF.